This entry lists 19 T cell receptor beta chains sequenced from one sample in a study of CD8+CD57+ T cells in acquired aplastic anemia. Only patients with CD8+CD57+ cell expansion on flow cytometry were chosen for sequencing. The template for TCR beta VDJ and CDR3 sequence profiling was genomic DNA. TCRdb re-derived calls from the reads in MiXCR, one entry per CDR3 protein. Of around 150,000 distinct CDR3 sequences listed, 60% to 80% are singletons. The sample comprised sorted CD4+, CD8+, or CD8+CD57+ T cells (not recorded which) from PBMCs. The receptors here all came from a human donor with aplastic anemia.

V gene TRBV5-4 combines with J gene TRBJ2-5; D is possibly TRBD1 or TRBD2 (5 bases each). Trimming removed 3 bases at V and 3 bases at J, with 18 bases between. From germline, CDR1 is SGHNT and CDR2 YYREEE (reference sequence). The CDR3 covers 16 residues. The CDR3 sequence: CASSSRGDRGKETQYF. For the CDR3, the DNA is TGTGCCAGCAGCTCTCGAGGGGATCGGGGTAAAGAGACCCAGTACTTC.

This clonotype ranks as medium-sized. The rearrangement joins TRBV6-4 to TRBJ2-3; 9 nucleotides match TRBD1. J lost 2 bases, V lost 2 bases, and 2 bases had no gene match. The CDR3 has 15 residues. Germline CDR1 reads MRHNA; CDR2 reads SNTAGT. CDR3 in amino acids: CASSDGQGNTDTQYF. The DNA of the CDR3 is TGTGCCAGCAGTGACGGACAGGGGAACACAGATACGCAGTATTTT.

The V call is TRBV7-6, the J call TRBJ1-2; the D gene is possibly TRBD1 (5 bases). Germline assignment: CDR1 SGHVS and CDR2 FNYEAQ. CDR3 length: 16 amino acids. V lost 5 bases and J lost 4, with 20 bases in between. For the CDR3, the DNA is TGTGCCAGCAGCCCCGGGGCACCCCTCGTCCGCTATGGCTACACCTTC. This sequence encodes CASSPGAPLVRYGYTF.

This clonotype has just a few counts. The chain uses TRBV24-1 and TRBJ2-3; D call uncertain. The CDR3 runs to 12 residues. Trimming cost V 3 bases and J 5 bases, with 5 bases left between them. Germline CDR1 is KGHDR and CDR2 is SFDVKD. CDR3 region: CATSDRLDTQYF. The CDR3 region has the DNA TGTGCCACCAGTGATAGGTTAGATACGCAGTATTTT.

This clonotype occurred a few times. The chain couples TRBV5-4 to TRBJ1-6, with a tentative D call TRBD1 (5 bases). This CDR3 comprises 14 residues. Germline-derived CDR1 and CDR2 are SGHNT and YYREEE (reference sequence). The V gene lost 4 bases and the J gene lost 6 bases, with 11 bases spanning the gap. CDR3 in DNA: TGTGCCAGCAGCCTGGGACGGATTAATTCACCCCTCCACTTT. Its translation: CASSLGRINSPLHF. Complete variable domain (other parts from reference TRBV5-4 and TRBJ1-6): ETGVTQSPTHLIKTRGQQVTLRCSSQSGHNTVSWYQQALGQGPQFIFQYYREEENGRGNFPPRFSGLQFPNYSSELNVNALELDDSALYLCASSLGRINSPLHFGNGTRLTVT.

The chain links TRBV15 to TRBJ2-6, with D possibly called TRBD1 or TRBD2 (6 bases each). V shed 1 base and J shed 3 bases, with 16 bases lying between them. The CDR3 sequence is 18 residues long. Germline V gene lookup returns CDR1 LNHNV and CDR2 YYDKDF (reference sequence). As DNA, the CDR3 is TGTGCCACCAGCAGAGGGGGGGCTTTTCAGGGTGGGGCCAACGTCCTGACTTTC. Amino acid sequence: CATSRGGAFQGGANVLTF.

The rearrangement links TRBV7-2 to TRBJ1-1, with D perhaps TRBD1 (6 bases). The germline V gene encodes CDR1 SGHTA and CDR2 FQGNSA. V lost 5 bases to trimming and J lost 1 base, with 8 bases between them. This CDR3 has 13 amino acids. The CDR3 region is CASSKQGNTEAFF. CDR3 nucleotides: TGTGCCAGCAGCAAACAGGGGAACACTGAAGCTTTCTTT.

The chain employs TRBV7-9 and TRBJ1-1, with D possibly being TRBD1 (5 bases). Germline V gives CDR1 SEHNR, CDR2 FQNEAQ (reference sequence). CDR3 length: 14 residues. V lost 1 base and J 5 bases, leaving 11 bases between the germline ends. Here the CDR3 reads CASSLEARATEAFF. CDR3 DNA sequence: TGTGCCAGCAGCTTAGAGGCCAGGGCTACTGAAGCTTTCTTT.

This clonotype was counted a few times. The CDR3 reads CSARARDRFSGNTIYF. The DNA for the CDR3 is TGCAGTGCTAGAGCCAGGGACAGGTTCTCTGGAAACACCATATATTTT. The V and J genes are TRBV20-1 and TRBJ1-3, with 8 nucleotides matching TRBD1. The trim removed 1 base at V and 0 bases at J, leaving 5 bases unmatched. CDR3 length equals 16 residues. CDR1 is DFQATT and CDR2 is SNEGSKA in the germline V gene (reference sequence).

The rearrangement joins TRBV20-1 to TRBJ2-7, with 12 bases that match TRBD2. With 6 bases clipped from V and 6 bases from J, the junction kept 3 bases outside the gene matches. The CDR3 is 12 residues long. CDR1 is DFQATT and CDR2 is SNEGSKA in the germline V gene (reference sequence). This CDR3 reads CSAPLAGGEQYF. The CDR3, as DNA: TGCAGTGCACCACTAGCGGGAGGCGAGCAGTACTTC.

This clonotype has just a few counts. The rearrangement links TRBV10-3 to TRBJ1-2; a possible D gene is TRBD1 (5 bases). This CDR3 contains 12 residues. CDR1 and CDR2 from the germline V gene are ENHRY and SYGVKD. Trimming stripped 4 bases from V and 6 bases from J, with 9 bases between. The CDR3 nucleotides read TGTGCCATCAGTGGGGGGATGAATGGCTACACCTTC. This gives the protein CAISGGMNGYTF.

The CDR3 sequence is CASSLGQGTGEQYF. The CDR3 DNA is TGTGCCAGCAGCCTAGGACAGGGTACGGGCGAGCAGTACTTC. The V and J genes are TRBV7-9 and TRBJ2-7, with 8 bases matching TRBD1. In germline, CDR1 is SEHNR, CDR2 FQNEAQ (reference sequence). CDR3 length: 14 residues. V lost 5 bases, J lost 6 bases, and 9 bases stayed unmatched.

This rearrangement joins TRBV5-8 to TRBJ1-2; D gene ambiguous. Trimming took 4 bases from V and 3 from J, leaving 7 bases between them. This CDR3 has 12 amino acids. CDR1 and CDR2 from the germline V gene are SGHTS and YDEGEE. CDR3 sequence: CASSIRHYGYTF. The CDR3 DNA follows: TGTGCCAGCAGCATCCGCCACTATGGCTACACCTTC.

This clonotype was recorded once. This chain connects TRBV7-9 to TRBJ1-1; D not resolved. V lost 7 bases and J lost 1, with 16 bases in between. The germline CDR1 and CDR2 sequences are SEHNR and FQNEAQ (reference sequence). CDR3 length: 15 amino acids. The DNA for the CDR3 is TGTGCCAGCACCCTTCCGGGCCTAAGGAACACTGAAGCTTTCTTT. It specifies CASTLPGLRNTEAFF.

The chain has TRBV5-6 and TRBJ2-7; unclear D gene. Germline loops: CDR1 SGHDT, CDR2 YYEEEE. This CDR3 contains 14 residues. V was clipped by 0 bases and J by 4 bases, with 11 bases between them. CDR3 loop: CASSLGVGTYEQYF. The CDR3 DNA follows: TGTGCCAGCAGCTTGGGGGTGGGTACATACGAGCAGTACTTC.

CDR3 sequence (DNA): TGTGCCAGTAGGTATGAGGGACAGCCCCAGCATTTT. It yields the protein CASRYEGQPQHF. V and J are TRBV19 and TRBJ1-5; D call uncertain. Trimming left V 6 bases short and J 7 bases short, with 10 bases between. The CDR3 totals 12 residues. Germline V gives CDR1 LNHDA, CDR2 SQIVND (reference sequence).

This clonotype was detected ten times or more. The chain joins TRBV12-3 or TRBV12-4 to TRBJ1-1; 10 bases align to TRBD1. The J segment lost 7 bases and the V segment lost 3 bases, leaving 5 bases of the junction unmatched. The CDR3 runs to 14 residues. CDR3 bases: TGTGCCAGCAGTTTGCAATGGACAGGGGGTGAAGCTTTCTTT. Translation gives CASSLQWTGGEAFF.

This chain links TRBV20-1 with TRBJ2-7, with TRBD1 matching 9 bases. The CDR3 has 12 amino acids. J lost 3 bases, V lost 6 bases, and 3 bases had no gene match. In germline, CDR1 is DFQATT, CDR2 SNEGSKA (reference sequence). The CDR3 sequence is CSAAGQGYEQYF. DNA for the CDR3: TGCAGTGCGGCGGGACAGGGCTACGAGCAGTACTTC.

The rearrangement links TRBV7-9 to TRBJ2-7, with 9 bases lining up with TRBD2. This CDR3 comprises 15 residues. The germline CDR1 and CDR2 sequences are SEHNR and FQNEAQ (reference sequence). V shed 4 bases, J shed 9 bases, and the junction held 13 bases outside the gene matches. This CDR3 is CASSSGTSPYDGQYF. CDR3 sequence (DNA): TGTGCCAGCAGCTCCGGGACTAGCCCCTACGACGGGCAGTACTTC.